Included here is one TCR beta chain sequence, with context. This entry comes from a study of shared clonotypes between healthy human individuals. Profiling relied on immunoSEQ multiplex PCR, and the TCRdb table lists in-frame clones only, not all of them. The table records some 900,000 clones, more than 75% of them present only once. Looked up from germline, CDR1 is SNHLY and CDR2 is FYNNEI. The CDR3 sequence is 14 residues long. Deletions cut 7 bases from V and 4 bases from J, with 16 bases between. The chain recombines TRBV2 with TRBJ2-5, with D perhaps matching TRBD1 (6 bases). The TCR comes from a man younger than 35 in good health. Material for sequencing was memory CD4+ T cells sorted from blood. Subset denoted: CD45RA-negative fraction. As DNA, the CDR3 is TGTGCCAGCATTTGGGGAAGGGGGAGAGAGACCCAGTACTTC. Encoded protein: CASIWGRGRETQYF. Looking up the rest from reference TRBV2 and TRBJ2-5 gives the full variable domain: EPEVTQTPSHQVTQMGQEVILRCVPISNHLYFYWYRQILGQKVEFLVSFYNNEISEKSEIFDDQFSVERPDGSNFTLKIRSTKLEDSAMYFCASIWGRGRETQYFGPGTRLLVL.